This TCR beta chain derives from a study of T cells in localized non-small cell lung cancer. A word on this clone: Its target is unknown.

CDR3 size: 15 residues. The junction had 7 bases not matched to a gene; V was cut back by 6 bases and J by 0 bases. CDR1 is SGHDN and CDR2 is FVKESK in the germline V gene. Study results and limitations: The study found T cell clonality highest in uninvolved adjacent lung, above tumor. Detection in adjacent lung was observed for a median approximately 52 of the top 100 tumor clones.

The assay was immunoSEQ multiplex PCR, and TCRdb's table has in-frame clones only and misses some. The data contain roughly 3,000 clones, around 37% of them singletons. The V call is TRBV14, the J call TRBJ1-1; 7 nucleotides line up with TRBD1. The sequence derives from a female donor at least 60 years old with stage I lung adenocarcinoma. Sequences were derived from lung tumor tissue, sampled before any cancer treatment. The CDR3 spells CASSRQGELNTEAFF. CDR3 in DNA: TGTGCCAGCAGTCGACAGGGAGAGTTGAACACTGAAGCTTTCTTT. Together with reference TRBV14 and TRBJ1-1, the CDR3 gives the full variable domain: EAGVTQFPSHSVIEKGQTVTLRCDPISGHDNLYWYRRVMGKEIKFLLHFVKESKQDESGMPNNRFLAERTGGTYSTLKVQPAELEDSGVYFCASSRQGELNTEAFFGQGTRLTVV.